A selection of T cell receptor beta chains follows, all from one sample in a study of control samples from healthy donors and cancer patients. Clones were sequenced by immunoSEQ multiplex PCR, and TCRdb holds only the in-frame ones, with some missing. The table lists about 120,000 clones, more than 75% of them singletons. Input material: blood. The source is a man aged 60 to 75 in good health. Each CDR3 is given with its conserved first and last residue. Fields, in order: V gene, J gene, CDR3 protein.

v_gene: TRBV6-1; j_gene: TRBJ1-2; CDR3aa: CASSEIRGSYGYTF
v_gene: TRBV28; j_gene: TRBJ2-3; CDR3aa: CASSLATSGGVTDTQYF
v_gene: TRBV11-3; j_gene: TRBJ2-2; CDR3aa: CASSLEGGATGELFF
v_gene: TRBV2; j_gene: TRBJ2-3; CDR3aa: CASSFGDTHTDTQYF
v_gene: TRBV18; j_gene: TRBJ1-4; CDR3aa: CASSPQKPGPLNEKLFF
v_gene: TRBV7-3; j_gene: TRBJ2-3; CDR3aa: CASSLKGSDTQYF
v_gene: TRBV11-2; j_gene: TRBJ2-6; CDR3aa: CASSRQGSGANVLTF
v_gene: TRBV5-1; j_gene: TRBJ1-1; CDR3aa: CASSWTGENTEAFF
v_gene: TRBV3-1/TRBV3-2; j_gene: TRBJ1-2; CDR3aa: CASSSGQGYGYTF
v_gene: TRBV18; j_gene: TRBJ1-2; CDR3aa: CASSPQQGADYGYTF
v_gene: TRBV6-1; j_gene: TRBJ2-7; CDR3aa: CASSEAPTYEQYF
v_gene: TRBV4-3; j_gene: TRBJ1-1; CDR3aa: CASSLGQGMNTEAFF
v_gene: TRBV6-1; j_gene: TRBJ1-2; CDR3aa: CASSEGPGHGYTF
v_gene: TRBV5-1; j_gene: TRBJ2-2; CDR3aa: CASSTGQGTMVGELFF
v_gene: TRBV29-1; j_gene: TRBJ2-1; CDR3aa: CSVDPGQTYNEQFF
v_gene: TRBV11-2; j_gene: TRBJ1-4; CDR3aa: CASSTQQGSGEKLFF
v_gene: TRBV2; j_gene: TRBJ2-7; CDR3aa: CASLLQGQGSEQYF
v_gene: TRBV19; j_gene: TRBJ2-3; CDR3aa: CASSRTSGDTDTQYF